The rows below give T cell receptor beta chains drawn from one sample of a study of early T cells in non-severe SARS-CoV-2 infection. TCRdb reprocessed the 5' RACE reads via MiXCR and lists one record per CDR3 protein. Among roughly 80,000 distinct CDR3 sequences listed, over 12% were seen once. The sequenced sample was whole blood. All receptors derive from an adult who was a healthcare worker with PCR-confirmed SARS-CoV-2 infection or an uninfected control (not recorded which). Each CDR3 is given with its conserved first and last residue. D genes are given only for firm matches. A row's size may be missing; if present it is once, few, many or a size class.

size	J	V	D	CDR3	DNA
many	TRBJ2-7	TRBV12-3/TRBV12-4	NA	CASSPAGGYEQYF	TGTGCCAGCAGCCCGGCCGGAGGCTACGAGCAGTACTTC
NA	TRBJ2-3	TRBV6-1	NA	CASSEMPDSSTDTQYF	TGTGCCAGCAGTGAAATGCCGGACTCTAGCACAGATACGCAGTATTTT
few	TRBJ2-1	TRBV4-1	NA	CASSPYTHNEQFF	TGCGCCAGCAGCCCCTATACGCACAATGAGCAGTTCTTC
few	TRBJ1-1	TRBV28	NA	CASSPPGQSSKAFF	TGTGCCAGCAGCCCTCCCGGACAGAGTTCGAAGGCTTTCTTT
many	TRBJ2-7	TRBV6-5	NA	CASSSGGASYEQYF	TGTGCCAGCAGTTCGGGGGGCGCATCCTACGAGCAGTACTTC
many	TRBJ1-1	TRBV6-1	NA	CASRRGSALTEAFF	TGTGCCAGCAGACGAGGGTCCGCGCTCACTGAAGCTTTCTTT
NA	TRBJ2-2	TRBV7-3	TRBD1	CASRDRAGELFF	TGTGCCAGCAGGGACAGGGCCGGGGAGCTGTTTTTT
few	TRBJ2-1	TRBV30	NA	CAWSVGGIAQEQFF	TGTGCCTGGAGTGTAGGCGGGATCGCGCAAGAGCAGTTCTTC
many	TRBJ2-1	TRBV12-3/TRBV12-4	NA	CASSSGTGLREQFF	TGTGCCAGCAGTTCCGGGACTGGCCTCCGGGAGCAGTTCTTC
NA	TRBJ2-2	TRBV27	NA	CASTGTKDTGELFF	TGTGCCAGCACCGGGACGAAGGACACCGGGGAGCTGTTTTTT
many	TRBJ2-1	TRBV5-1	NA	CASSLDSRVPIGEQFF	TGCGCCAGCAGCTTGGATTCGCGGGTGCCAATAGGGGAGCAGTTCTTC
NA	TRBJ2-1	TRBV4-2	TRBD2	CASSQQGLAGGIEQFF	TGTGCCAGCAGCCAACAGGGACTAGCGGGAGGAATTGAGCAGTTCTTC
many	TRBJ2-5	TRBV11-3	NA	CASSSGPDQETQYF	TGTGCCAGCAGCTCCGGACCGGACCAAGAGACCCAGTACTTC
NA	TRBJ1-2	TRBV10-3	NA	CAISASNYGYTF	TGTGCCATCAGTGCTTCTAACTATGGCTACACCTTC
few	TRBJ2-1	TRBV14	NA	CASSPPRVFSYNEQFF	TGTGCCAGCAGCCCCCCCCGGGTCTTCTCCTACAATGAGCAGTTCTTC
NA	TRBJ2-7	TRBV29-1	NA	CSVPVDNSYEQYF	TGCAGCGTCCCCGTGGACAACTCCTACGAGCAGTACTTC
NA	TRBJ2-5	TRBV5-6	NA	CASSAPGQGPSWATQYF	TGTGCCAGCAGCGCGCCGGGACAAGGCCCCTCATGGGCGACCCAGTACTTC
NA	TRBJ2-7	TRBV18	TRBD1	CVSSQTGASEQYF	TGTGTCAGCTCTCAGACAGGGGCCTCCGAGCAGTACTTC
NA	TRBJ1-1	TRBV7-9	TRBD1	CASSTTGVTEAFF	TGTGCCAGCAGCACTACAGGGGTCACTGAAGCTTTCTTT
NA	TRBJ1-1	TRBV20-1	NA	CSASSRGEAFF	TGCAGTGCTAGTTCCAGGGGCGAAGCTTTCTTT
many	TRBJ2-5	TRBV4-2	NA	CASSPRLAPQETQYF	TGTGCCAGCAGCCCTCGGCTAGCGCCACAAGAGACCCAGTACTTC
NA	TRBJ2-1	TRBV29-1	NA	CSGREYNEQFF	TGCAGCGGACGGGAGTACAATGAGCAGTTCTTC
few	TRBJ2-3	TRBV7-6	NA	CASSPLSGGDTQYF	TGTGCCAGCAGCCCTCTGAGTGGGGGAGATACGCAGTATTTT
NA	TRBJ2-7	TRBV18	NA	CASSPGAGLYEQYF	TGTGCCAGCTCACCGGGTGCAGGGCTCTACGAGCAGTACTTC
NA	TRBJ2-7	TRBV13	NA	CASSLHGWTASYEQYF	TGTGCCAGCAGCCTACACGGATGGACAGCCTCCTACGAGCAGTACTTC
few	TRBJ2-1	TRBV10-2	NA	CASGSSSYNEQFF	TGCGCCAGCGGGAGCAGCTCCTACAATGAGCAGTTCTTC
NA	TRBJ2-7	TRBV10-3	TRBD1	CAAEPGQGSYEQYF	TGTGCCGCGGAACCGGGACAGGGTTCCTACGAGCAGTACTTC
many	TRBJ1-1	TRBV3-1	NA	CASSQVGGGEAFF	TGTGCCAGCAGCCAAGTTGGCGGTGGGGAAGCTTTCTTT
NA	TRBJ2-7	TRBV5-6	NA	CASSLSRREEQYF	TGTGCCAGCAGCTTATCTAGAAGAGAAGAGCAGTACTTC
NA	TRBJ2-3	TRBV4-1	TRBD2	CASSQEGTSGSTDTQYF	TGCGCCAGCAGCCAAGAAGGCACTAGCGGGTCGACAGATACGCAGTATTTT
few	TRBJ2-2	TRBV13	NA	CASSSDAGELFF	TGTGCCAGCAGCTCAGACGCCGGGGAGCTGTTTTTT
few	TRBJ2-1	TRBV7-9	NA	CASSLVSSRNEQFF	TGTGCCAGCAGCTTAGTGTCTAGCCGCAATGAGCAGTTCTTC
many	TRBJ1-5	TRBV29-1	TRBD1	CSVGTGPQPQHF	TGCAGCGTTGGGACAGGGCCTCAGCCCCAGCATTTT
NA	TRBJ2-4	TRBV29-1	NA	CSVKEDLAKNIQYF	TGCAGCGTAAAGGAGGATCTAGCCAAAAACATTCAGTACTTC
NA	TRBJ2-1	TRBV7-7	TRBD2	CASSLGGRRGYNEQFF	TGTGCTAGCAGCTTAGGCGGGAGGAGGGGTTACAATGAGCAGTTCTTC
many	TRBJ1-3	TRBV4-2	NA	CASSQWVSGNTIYF	TGTGCCAGCAGCCAATGGGTCTCTGGAAACACCATATATTTT
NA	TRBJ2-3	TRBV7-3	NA	CASSSQGGSTDTQYF	TGTGCCAGCAGCTCCCAGGGGGGTAGCACAGATACGCAGTATTTT
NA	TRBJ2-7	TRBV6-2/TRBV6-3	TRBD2	CASNLAGTYEQYF	TGTGCCAGCAACCTAGCGGGGACCTACGAGCAGTACTTC
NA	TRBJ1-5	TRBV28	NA	CASSSFSGGNQPQHF	TGTGCCAGCAGCTCATTTTCAGGTGGCAATCAGCCCCAGCATTTT
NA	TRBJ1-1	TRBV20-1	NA	CSASRAPNTEAFF	TGCAGTGCTTCAAGGGCCCCGAACACTGAAGCTTTCTTT
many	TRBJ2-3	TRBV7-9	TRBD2	CASSPLAIDTQYF	TGTGCCAGCAGCCCACTAGCGATTGATACGCAGTATTTT
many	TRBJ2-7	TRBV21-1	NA	CASSYRTGEHEQYF	TGTGCCAGCAGCTATAGGACAGGGGAGCACGAGCAGTACTTC
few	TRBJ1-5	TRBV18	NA	CASSGTAGWSNQPQHF	TGTGCCAGCTCTGGAACAGCCGGGTGGAGCAATCAGCCCCAGCATTTT
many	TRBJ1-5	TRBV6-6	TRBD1	CASSYGTGKGGNQPQHF	TGTGCCAGCAGTTACGGGACAGGGAAGGGTGGCAATCAGCCCCAGCATTTT
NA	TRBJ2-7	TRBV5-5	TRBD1	CASTSADRVPYEQYF	TGTGCCAGCACCTCCGCGGACAGGGTTCCCTACGAGCAGTACTTC
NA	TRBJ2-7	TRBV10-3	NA	CAISTGYEQYF	TGTGCCATCAGTACAGGCTACGAGCAGTACTTC
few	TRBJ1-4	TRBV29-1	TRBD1	CSVGQGTATNEKLFF	TGCAGCGTTGGACAGGGAACTGCAACTAATGAAAAACTGTTTTTT